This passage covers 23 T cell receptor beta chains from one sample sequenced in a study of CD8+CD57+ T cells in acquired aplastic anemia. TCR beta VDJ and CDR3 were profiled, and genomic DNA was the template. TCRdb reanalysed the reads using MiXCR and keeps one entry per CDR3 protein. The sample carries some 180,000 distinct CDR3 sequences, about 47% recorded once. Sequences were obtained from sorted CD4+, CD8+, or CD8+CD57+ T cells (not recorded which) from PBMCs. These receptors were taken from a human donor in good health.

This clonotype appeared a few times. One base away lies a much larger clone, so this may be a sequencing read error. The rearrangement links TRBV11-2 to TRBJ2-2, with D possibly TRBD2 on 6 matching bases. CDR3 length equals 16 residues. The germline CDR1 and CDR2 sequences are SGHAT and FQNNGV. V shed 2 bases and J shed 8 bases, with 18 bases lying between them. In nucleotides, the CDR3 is TGTGCCAGCAGCTTACTGCCAACGGCAGGAGGGGGGGAGCTGTTTTTT. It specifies CASSLLPTAGGGELFF.

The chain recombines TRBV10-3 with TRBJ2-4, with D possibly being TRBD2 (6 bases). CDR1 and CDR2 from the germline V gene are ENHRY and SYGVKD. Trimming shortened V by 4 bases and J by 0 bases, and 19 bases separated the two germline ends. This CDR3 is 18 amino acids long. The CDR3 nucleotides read TGTGCCATCAGTGCGGTCGATAGCGGCGGTTTAGCCAAAAACATTCAGTACTTC. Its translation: CAISAVDSGGLAKNIQYF.

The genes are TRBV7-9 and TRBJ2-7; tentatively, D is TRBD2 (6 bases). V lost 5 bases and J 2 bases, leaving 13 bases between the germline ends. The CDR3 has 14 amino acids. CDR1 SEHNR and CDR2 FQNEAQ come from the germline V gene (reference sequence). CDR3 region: CASSQGEEAYEQYF. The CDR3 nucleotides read TGTGCCAGCAGCCAAGGGGAGGAGGCCTACGAGCAGTACTTC.

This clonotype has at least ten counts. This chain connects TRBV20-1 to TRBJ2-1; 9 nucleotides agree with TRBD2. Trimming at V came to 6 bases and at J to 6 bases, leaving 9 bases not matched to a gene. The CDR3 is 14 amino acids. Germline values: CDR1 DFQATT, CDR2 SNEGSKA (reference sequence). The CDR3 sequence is CSALSAAGGNEQFF. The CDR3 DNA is TGCAGTGCCTTATCCGCAGCGGGGGGCAATGAGCAGTTCTTC.

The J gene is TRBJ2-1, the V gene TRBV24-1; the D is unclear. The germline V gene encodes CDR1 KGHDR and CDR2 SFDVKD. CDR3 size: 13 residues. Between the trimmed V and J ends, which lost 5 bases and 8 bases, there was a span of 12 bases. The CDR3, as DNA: TGTGCCACCAGTGCCGACGGTCTCGATGAGCAGTTCTTC. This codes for CATSADGLDEQFF.

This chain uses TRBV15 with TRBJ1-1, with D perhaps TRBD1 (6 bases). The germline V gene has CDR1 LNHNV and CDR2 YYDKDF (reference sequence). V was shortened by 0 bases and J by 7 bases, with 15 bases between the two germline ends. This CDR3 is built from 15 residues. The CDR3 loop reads CATSREAGDADEAFF. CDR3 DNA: TGTGCCACCAGCAGAGAGGCAGGGGACGCTGATGAAGCTTTCTTT.

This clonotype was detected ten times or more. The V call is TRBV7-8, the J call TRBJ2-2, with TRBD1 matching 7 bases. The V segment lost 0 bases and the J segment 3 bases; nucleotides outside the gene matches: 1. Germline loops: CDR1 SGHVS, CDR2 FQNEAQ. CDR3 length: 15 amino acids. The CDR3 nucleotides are TGTGCCAGCAGCTTAGCCGGGACAGACACCGGGGAGCTGTTTTTT. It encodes CASSLAGTDTGELFF.

CDR3 nucleotide sequence: TGTGCCAGCTCACCCTGGCAGATGGGCACCACCGGGGAGCTGTTTTTT. Amino acid sequence: CASSPWQMGTTGELFF. The V call is TRBV24-1, the J call TRBJ2-2, with D hard to call. With 11 bases removed from V and 4 bases from J, the gap between germline ends came to 22 bases. The germline V gene has CDR1 KGHDR and CDR2 SFDVKD. The CDR3 extends over 16 amino acids.

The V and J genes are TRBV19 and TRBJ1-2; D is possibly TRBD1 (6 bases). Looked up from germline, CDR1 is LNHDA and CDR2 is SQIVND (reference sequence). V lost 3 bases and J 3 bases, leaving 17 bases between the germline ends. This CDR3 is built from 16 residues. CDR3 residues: CASSMLFTGLDYGYTF. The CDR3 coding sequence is TGTGCCAGTAGTATGCTCTTCACAGGGTTGGACTATGGCTACACCTTC.

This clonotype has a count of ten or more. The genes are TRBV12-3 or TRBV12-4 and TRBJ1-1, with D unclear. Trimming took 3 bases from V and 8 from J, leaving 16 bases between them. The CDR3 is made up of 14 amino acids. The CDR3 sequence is CASSLYRLEREAFF. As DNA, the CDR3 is TGTGCCAGCAGTTTGTACCGGCTGGAGAGGGAAGCTTTCTTT.

The CDR3 loop is CASRLETGNTEAFF. CDR3 coding DNA: TGTGCCAGCAGATTAGAGACAGGGAACACTGAAGCTTTCTTT. The V and J genes are TRBV2 and TRBJ1-1; a possible D gene is TRBD1 (6 bases). Deletions cut 6 bases from V and 1 base from J, with 12 bases between. The CDR3 sequence is 14 residues long. The germline V gene encodes CDR1 SNHLY and CDR2 FYNNEI. Using reference TRBV2 and TRBJ1-1 for the parts outside the CDR3, the full variable domain is EPEVTQTPSHQVTQMGQEVILRCVPISNHLYFYWYRQILGQKVEFLVSFYNNEISEKSEIFDDQFSVERPDGSNFTLKIRSTKLEDSAMYFCASRLETGNTEAFFGQGTRLTVV.

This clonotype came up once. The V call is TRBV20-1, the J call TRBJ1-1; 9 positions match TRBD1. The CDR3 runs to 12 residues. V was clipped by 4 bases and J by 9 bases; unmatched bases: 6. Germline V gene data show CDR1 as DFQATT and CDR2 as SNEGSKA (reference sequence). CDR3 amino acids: CSANMDRGKAFF. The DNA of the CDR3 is TGCAGTGCTAATATGGACAGGGGTAAAGCTTTCTTT.

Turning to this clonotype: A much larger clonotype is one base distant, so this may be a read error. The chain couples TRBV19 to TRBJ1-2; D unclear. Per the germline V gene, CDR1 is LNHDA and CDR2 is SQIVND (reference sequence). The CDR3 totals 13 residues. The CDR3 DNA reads TGTGCCAGTAGTATAGGTGGGGTTCCAGGCTACGCCTTC. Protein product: CASSIGGVPGYAF.

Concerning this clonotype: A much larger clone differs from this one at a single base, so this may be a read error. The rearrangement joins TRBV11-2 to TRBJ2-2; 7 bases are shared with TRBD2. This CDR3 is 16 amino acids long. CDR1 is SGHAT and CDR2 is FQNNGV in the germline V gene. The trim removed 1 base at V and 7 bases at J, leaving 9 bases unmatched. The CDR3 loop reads CASSLGTRRGIGELFF. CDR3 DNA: TGTGCCAGCAGCTTAGGGACTAGAAGAGGCATCGGGGAGCTGTTTTTT.

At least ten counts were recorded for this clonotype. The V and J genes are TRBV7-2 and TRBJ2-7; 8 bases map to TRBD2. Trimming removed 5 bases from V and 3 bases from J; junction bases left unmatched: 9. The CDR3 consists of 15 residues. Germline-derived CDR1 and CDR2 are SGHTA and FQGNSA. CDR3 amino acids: CASSPAGAQNYEQYF. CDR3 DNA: TGTGCCAGCAGCCCAGCGGGAGCACAAAACTACGAGCAGTACTTC.

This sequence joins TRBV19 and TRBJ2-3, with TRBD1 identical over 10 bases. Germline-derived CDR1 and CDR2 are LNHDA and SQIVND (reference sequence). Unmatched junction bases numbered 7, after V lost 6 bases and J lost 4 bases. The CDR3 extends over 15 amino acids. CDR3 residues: CASSQDRGKSDTQYF. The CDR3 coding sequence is TGTGCCAGTAGCCAGGACAGGGGGAAGTCAGATACGCAGTATTTT.

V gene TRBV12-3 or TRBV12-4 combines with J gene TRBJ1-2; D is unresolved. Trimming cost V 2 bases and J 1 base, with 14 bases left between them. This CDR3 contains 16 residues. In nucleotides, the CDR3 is TGTGCCAGCAGTTTAATTTTCCCAGGAGATAACTATGGCTACACCTTC. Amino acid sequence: CASSLIFPGDNYGYTF.

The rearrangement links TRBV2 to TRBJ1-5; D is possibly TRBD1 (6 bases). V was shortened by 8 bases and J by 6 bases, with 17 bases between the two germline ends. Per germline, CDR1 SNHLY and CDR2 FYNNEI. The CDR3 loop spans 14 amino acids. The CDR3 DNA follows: TGTGCCAGCCTACAGGACAGAAAGGGTCAGCCCCAGCATTTT. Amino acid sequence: CASLQDRKGQPQHF.

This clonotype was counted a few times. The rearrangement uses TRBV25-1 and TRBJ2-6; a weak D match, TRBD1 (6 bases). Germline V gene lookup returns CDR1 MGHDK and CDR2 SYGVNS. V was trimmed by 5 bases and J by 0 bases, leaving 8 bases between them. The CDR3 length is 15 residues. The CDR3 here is CASSTGFSGANVLTF. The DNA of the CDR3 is TGTGCCAGCAGTACAGGGTTCTCTGGGGCCAACGTCCTGACTTTC.

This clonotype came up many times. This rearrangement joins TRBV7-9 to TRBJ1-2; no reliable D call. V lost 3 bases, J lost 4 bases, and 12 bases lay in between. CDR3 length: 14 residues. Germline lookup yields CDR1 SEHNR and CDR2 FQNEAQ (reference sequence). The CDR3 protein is CASSFDPFVYGYTF. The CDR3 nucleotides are TGTGCCAGCAGCTTCGACCCCTTCGTCTATGGCTACACCTTC.

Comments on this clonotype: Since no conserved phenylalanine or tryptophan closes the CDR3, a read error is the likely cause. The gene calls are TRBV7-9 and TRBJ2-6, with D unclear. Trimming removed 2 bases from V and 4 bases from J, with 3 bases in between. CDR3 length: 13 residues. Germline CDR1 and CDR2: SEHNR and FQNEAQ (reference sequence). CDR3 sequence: CASSLPGANVLTH. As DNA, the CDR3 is TGTGCCAGCAGCTTACCCGGGGCCAACGTCCTGACTCAC.

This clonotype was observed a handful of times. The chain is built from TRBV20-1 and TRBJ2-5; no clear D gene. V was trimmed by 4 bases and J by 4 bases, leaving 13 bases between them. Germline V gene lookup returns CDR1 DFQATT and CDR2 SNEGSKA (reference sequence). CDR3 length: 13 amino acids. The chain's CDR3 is CSANARSLETQYF. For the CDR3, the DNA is TGCAGTGCTAATGCCAGGTCCTTAGAGACCCAGTACTTC.

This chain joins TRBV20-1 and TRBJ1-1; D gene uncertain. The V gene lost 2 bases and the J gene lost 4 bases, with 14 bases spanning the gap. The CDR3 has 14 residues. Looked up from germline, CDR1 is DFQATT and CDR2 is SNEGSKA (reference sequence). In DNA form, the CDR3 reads TGCAGTGCTAGACCTATTCAAGGAAGCACTGAAGCTTTCTTT. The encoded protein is CSARPIQGSTEAFF.